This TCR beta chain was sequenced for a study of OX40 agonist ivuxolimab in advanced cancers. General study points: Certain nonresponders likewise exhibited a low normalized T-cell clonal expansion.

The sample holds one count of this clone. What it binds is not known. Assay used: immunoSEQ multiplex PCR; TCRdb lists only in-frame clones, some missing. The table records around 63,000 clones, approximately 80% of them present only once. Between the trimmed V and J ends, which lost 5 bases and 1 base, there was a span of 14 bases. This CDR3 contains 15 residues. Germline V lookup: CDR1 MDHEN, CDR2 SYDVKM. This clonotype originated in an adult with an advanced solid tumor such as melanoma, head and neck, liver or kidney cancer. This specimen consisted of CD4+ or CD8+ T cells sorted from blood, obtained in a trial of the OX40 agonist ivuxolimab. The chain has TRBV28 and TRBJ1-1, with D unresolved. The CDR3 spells CASSGRVFGNTEAFF. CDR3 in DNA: TGTGCCAGCAGTGGGCGGGTTTTTGGGAACACTGAAGCTTTCTTT.